These T cell receptor beta chains were read from a single sample in a study of T cell repertoires in cytomegalovirus infection. Antigen specificity for these receptors is unknown. TCRdb analysed the reads with MiXCR anew, one entry per CDR3 protein. Altogether roughly 500,000 distinct CDR3 sequences are present, roughly 43% being singletons, with the ten largest covering around two fifths. The material was cultured PBMCs, obtained from culture after CMV antigen stimulation. These receptors were obtained from a human donor in good health (CMV status not recorded). Some clones in this sample may be carry-over from other donors' samples. The CDR3 runs from the conserved cysteine through the conserved F or W. D genes are given only for firm matches. Rows may omit the clone size; those that give it use once, few, many or a size class.

abundance	v_gene	len	j_gene	d_gene	CDR3nt	CDR3aa
.	TRBV2	15	TRBJ2-7	TRBD2	TGTGCCAGCAGTGATGAAGGGACTAGCGTTTACGAGCAGTACTTC	CASSDEGTSVYEQYF
few	TRBV7-8	14	TRBJ2-5	.	TGTGCCAGCAGGGCCTACAGGGTAGGGGAGACCCAGTACTTC	CASRAYRVGETQYF
.	TRBV11-2	15	TRBJ2-1	TRBD2	TGTGCCAGCAGCCCACTGCGGGGGAGTAGAAATGAGCAGTTCTTC	CASSPLRGSRNEQFF
.	TRBV19	13	TRBJ1-6	.	TGTGCCAGTAAGGCGAATTATAATTCACCCCTCCACTTT	CASKANYNSPLHF
.	TRBV6-1	16	TRBJ2-7	.	TGTGCCAGCAGTCGGGACGCTCTCTCCCAGGCCGGCGAGCAGTACTTC	CASSRDALSQAGEQYF
few	TRBV4-3	16	TRBJ2-7	TRBD2	TGCGCCAGCAGCCAAGATCATGGCGGGGGCTCCTACGAGCAGTACTTC	CASSQDHGGGSYEQYF
.	TRBV6-2/TRBV6-3	12	TRBJ2-7	.	TGTGCCAGCAGTCGACTTCGATACGAGCAGTACTTC	CASSRLRYEQYF
few	TRBV7-2	13	TRBJ2-7	.	TGTGCCAGCAGCAACGCACCCGGCTACGAGCAGTACTTC	CASSNAPGYEQYF
.	TRBV10-3	14	TRBJ1-4	TRBD1	TGTGCCATCAGATCGACAGGGGATAATGAAAAACTGTTTTTT	CAIRSTGDNEKLFF
few	TRBV4-3	16	TRBJ2-4	.	TGCGCCAGCAGCCAAGATCCCCTAGCAAGTTGGAACATTCAGTACTTC	CASSQDPLASWNIQYF